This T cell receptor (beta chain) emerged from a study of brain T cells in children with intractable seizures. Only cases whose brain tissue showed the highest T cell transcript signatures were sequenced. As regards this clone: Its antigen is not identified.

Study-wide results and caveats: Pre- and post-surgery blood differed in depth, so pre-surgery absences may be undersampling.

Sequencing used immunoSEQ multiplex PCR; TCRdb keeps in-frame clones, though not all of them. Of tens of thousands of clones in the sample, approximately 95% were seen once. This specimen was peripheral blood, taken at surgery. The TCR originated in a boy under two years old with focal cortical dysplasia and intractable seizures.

CDR3 sequence (DNA): TGTGCCAGCAGCTTAGTGAGCAGTTCGAACTATGGCTACACCTTC. It specifies CASSLVSSSNYGYTF. The gene calls are TRBV11-2 and TRBJ1-2; no clear D gene. This CDR3 spans 15 amino acids. Germline lookup yields CDR1 SGHAT and CDR2 FQNNGV. The V end lost 1 base, the J end lost 2 bases, and 11 bases lay between the germline ends.